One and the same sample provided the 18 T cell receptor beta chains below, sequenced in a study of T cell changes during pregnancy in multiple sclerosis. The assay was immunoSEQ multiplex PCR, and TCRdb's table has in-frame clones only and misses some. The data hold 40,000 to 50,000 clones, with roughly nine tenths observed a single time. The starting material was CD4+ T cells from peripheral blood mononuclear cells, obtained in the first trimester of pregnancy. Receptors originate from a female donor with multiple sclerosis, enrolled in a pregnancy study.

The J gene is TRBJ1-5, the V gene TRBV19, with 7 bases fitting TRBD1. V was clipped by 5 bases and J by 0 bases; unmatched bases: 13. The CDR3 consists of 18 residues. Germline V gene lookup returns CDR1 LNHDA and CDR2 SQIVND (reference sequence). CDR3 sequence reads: CASSQGERGAYSNQPQHF. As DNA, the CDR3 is TGTGCCAGTAGTCAGGGGGAGAGAGGGGCCTATAGCAATCAGCCCCAGCATTTT. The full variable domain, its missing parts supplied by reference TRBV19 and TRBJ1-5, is DGGITQSPKYLFRKEGQNVTLSCEQNLNHDAMYWYRQDPGQGLRLIYYSQIVNDFQKGDIAEGYSVSREKKESFPLTVTSAQKNPTAFYLCASSQGERGAYSNQPQHFGDGTRLSIL.

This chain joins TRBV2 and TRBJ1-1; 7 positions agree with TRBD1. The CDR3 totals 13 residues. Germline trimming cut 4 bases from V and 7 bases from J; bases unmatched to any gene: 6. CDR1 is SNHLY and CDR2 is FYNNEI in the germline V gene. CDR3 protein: CASSAHRGGEAFF. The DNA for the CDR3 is TGTGCCAGCAGTGCCCACAGGGGAGGTGAAGCTTTCTTT.

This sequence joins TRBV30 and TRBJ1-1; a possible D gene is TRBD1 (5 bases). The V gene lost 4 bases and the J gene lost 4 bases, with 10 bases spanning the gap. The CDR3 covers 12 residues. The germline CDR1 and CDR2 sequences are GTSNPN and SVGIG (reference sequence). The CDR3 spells CAWTRQSTEAFF. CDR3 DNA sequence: TGTGCCTGGACCCGACAGTCCACTGAAGCTTTCTTT.

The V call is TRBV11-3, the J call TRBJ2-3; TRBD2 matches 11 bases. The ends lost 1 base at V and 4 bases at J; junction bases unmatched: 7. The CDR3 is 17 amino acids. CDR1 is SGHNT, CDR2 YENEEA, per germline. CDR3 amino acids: CASSLAVAGGPSDTQYF. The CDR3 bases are TGTGCCAGCAGCTTAGCGGTAGCGGGAGGGCCGTCAGATACGCAGTATTTT.

For the CDR3, the DNA is TGTGCCAGCTCACCACGGCCCCAGGGCCAAGGTTTCGAGCAGTACTTC. Protein sequence: CASSPRPQGQGFEQYF. The V call is TRBV18, the J call TRBJ2-7, with a tentative D call TRBD1 (5 bases). Looked up from germline, CDR1 is KGHSH and CDR2 is LQKENI. There are 16 residues in the CDR3. Trimming cost V 1 base and J 6 bases, with 19 bases left between them.

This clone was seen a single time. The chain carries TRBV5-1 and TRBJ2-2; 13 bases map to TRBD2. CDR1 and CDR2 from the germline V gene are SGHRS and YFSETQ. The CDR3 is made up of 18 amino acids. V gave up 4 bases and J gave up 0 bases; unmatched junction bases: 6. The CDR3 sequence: CASSDTSGRAANTGELFF. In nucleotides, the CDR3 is TGCGCCAGCAGCGATACTAGCGGGAGGGCCGCGAACACCGGGGAGCTGTTTTTT.

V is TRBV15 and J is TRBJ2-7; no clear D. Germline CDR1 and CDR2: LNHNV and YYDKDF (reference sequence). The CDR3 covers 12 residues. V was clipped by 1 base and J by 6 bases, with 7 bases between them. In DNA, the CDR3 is TGTGCCACCAGCAGAGGACACGCCGAGCAGTACTTC. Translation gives CATSRGHAEQYF.

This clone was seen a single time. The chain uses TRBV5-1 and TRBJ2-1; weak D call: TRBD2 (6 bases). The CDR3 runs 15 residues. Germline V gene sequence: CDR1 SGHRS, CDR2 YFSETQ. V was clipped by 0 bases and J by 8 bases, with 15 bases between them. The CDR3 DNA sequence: TGCGCCAGCAGCTTGGCCGGCGGGGCTCAGCATGAGCAGTTCTTC. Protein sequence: CASSLAGGAQHEQFF.

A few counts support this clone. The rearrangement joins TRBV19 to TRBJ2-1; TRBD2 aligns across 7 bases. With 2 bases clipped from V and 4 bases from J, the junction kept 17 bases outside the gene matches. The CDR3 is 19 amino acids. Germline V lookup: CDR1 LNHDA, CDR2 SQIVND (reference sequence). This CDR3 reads CASSIYRRAGIASYNEQFF. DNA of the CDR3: TGTGCCAGTAGTATATACCGCCGAGCGGGAATAGCTTCTTACAATGAGCAGTTCTTC.

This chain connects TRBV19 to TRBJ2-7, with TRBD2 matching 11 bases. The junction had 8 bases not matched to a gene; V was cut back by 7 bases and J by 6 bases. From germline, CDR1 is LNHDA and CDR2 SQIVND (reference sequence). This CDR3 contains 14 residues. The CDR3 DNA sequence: TGTGCCAGTAAAAAACTAGCGGGAGATGGCGAGCAGTACTTC. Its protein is CASKKLAGDGEQYF.

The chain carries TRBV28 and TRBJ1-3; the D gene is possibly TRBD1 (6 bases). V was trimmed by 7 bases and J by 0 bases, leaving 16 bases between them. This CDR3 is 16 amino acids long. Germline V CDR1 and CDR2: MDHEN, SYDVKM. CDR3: CASTPQGTFSGNTIYF. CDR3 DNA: TGTGCCAGCACCCCTCAGGGGACCTTCTCTGGAAACACCATATATTTT.

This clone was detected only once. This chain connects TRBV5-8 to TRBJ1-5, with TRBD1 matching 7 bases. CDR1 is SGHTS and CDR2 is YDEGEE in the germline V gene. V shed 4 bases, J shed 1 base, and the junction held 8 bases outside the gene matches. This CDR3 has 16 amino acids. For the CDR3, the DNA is TGTGCCAGCAGCGCAAAGACAGGGTCGAGCAATCAGCCCCAGCATTTT. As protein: CASSAKTGSSNQPQHF.

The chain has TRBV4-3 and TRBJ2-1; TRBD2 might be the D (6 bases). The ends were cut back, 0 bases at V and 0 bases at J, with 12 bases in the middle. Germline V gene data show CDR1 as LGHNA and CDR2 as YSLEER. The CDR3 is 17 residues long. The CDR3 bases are TGCGCCAGCAGCCAAGATAGTCGGGGGAGCTCCTACAATGAGCAGTTCTTC. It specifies CASSQDSRGSSYNEQFF.

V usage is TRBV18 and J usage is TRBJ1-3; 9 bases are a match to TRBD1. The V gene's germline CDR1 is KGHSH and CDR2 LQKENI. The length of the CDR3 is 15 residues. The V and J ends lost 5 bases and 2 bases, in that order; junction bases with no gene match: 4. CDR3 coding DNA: TGTGCCAGCTCAGTACAGGGGGCTGCTGGAAACACCATATATTTT. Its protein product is CASSVQGAAGNTIYF. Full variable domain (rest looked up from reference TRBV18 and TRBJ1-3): NAGVMQNPRHLVRRRGQEARLRCSPMKGHSHVYWYRQLPEEGLKFMVYLQKENIIDESGMPKERFSAEFPKEGPSILRIQQVVRGDSAAYFCASSVQGAAGNTIYFGEGSWLTVV.

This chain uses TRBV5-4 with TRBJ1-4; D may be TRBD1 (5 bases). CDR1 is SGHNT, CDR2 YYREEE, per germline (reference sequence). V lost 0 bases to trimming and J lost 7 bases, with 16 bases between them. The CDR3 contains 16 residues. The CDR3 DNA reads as TGTGCCAGCAGCTTGGAGGGGCCCCGAGGCGGTGAAAAACTGTTTTTT. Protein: CASSLEGPRGGEKLFF.

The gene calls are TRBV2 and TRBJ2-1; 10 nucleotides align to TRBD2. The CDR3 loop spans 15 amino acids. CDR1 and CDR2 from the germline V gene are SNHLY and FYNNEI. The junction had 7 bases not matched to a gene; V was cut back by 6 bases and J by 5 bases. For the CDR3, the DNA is TGTGCCAGCAGCCTAAGGACTAGCGGACACAATGAGCAGTTCTTC. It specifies CASSLRTSGHNEQFF.

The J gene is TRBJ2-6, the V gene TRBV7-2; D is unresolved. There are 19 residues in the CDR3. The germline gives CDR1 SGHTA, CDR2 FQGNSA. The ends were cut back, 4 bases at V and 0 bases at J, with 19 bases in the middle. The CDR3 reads CASSSLALSPSSGANVLTF. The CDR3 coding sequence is TGTGCCAGCAGCTCATTAGCCCTTTCCCCGTCCTCTGGGGCCAACGTCCTGACTTTC. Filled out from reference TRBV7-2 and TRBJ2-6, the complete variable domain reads GAGVSQSPSNKVTEKGKDVELRCDPISGHTALYWYRQSLGQGLEFLIYFQGNSAPDKSGLPSDRFSAERTGGSVSTLTIQRTQQEDSAVYLCASSSLALSPSSGANVLTFGAGSRLTVL.

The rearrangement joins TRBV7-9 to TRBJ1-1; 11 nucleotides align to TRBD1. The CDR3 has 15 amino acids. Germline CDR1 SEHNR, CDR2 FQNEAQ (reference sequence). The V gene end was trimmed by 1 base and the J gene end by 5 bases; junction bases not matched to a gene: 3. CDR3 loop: CASSLVGTGGTEAFF. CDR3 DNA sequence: TGTGCCAGCAGCTTAGTGGGGACAGGGGGGACTGAAGCTTTCTTT.